This TCR beta chain emerged from a study of cytomegalovirus exposure and HLA in healthy donors. The PCR contained 60 Vbeta and 13 Jbeta primers. Sequencing was performed with immunoSEQ multiplex PCR; in TCRdb, only in-frame clones are kept and a portion is missing. Among 110,000 to 150,000 clones, 75% to 80% were seen once, and the ten largest hold 1.5% to 2%. The CDR3 totals 17 residues. V was clipped by 5 bases and J by 1 base; unmatched bases: 11. The V gene's germline CDR1 is SGHAT and CDR2 FQNNGV. The V gene is TRBV11-2, the J gene TRBJ1-1; 9 bases line up with TRBD1. Sequenced: PBMCs. This receptor was obtained from a woman aged 25 to 39 in good health and CMV-seronegative. CDR3 loop: CASSHGQGILRNTEAFF. In nucleotides, the CDR3 is TGTGCCAGCAGCCACGGACAGGGGATTCTACGGAACACTGAAGCTTTCTTT.